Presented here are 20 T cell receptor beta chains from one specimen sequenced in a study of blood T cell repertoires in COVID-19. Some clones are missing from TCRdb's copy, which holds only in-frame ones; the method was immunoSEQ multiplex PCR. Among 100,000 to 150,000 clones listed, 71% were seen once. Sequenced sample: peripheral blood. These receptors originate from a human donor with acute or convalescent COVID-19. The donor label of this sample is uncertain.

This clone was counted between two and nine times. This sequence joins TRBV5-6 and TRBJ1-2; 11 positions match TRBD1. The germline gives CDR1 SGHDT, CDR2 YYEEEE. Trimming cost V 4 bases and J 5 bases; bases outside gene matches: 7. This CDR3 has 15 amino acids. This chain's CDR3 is CASSRGTGGLYGYTF. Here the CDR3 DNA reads TGTGCCAGCAGCAGGGGGACAGGGGGACTATATGGCTACACCTTC.

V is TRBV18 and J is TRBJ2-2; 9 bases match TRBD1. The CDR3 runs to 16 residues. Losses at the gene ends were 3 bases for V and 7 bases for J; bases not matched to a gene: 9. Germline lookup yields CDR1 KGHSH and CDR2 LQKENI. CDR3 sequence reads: CASSPQGQGSGGELFF. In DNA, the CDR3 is TGTGCCAGCTCACCCCAGGGACAGGGATCAGGCGGGGAGCTGTTTTTT.

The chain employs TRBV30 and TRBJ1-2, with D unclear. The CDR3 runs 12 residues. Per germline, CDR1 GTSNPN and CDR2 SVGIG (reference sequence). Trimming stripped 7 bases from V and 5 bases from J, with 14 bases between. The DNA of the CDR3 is TGTGCCTTATCATTTGGGAGGTATGGCTACACCTTC. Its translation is CALSFGRYGYTF.

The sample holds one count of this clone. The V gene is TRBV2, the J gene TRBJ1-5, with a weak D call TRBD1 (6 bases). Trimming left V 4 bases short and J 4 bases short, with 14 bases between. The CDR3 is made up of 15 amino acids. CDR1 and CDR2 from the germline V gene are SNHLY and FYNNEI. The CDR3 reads CASSAGQVVNQPQHF. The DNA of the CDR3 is TGTGCCAGCAGTGCGGGACAAGTGGTTAATCAGCCCCAGCATTTT.

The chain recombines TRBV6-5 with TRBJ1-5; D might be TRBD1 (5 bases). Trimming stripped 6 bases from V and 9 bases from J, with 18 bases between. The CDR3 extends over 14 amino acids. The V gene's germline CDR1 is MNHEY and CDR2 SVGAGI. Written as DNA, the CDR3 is TGTGCCAGCAGCGAGGAAGGGGAGGTTTCGCCCCAGCATTTT. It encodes CASSEEGEVSPQHF.

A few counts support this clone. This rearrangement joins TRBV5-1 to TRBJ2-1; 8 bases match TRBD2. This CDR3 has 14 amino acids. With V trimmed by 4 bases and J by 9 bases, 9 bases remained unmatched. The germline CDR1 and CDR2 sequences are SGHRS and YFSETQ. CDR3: CASSGPTSAREQFF. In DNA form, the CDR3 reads TGCGCCAGCAGCGGGCCGACTAGCGCACGTGAGCAGTTCTTC.

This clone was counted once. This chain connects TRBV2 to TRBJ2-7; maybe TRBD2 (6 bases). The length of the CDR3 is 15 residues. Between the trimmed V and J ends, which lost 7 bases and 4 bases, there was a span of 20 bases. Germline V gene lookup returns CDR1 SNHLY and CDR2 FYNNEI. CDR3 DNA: TGTGCCAGCAATGGACTAACTCCTTCTTCGTACGAGCAGTACTTC. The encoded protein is CASNGLTPSSYEQYF.

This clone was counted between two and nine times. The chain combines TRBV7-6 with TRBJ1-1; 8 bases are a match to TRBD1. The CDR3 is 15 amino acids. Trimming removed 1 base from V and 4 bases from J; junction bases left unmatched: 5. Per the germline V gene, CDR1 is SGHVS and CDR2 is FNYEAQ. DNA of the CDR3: TGTGCCAGCAGCTTAGATCGGACAGGGAGCACTGAAGCTTTCTTT. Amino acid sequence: CASSLDRTGSTEAFF.

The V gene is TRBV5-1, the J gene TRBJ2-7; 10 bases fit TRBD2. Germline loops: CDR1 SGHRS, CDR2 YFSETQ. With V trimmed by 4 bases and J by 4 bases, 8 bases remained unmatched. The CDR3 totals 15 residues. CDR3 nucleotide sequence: TGCGCCAGCAGCCCTCTAGCGGGGGATGAATACGAGCAGTACTTC. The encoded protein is CASSPLAGDEYEQYF.

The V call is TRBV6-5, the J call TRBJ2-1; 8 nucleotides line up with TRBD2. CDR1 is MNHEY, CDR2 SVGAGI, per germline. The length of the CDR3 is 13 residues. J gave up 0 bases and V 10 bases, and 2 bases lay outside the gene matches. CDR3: CAIGRGSYNEQFF. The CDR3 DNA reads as TGTGCCATCGGGAGGGGCTCCTACAATGAGCAGTTCTTC.

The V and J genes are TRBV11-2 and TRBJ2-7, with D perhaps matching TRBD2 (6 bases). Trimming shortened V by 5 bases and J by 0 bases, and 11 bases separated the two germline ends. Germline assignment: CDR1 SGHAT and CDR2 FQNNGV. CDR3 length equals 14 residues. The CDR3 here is CASSRPGSSYEQYV. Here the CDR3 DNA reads TGTGCCAGCAGCCGCCCCGGGAGCTCCTACGAGCAGTACGTC.

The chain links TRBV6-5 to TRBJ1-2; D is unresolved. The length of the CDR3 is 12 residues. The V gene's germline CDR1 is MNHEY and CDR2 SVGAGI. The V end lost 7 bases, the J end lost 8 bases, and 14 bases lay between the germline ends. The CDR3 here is CASKVGPGGYTF. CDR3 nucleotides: TGTGCCAGCAAGGTCGGTCCGGGGGGCTACACCTTC.

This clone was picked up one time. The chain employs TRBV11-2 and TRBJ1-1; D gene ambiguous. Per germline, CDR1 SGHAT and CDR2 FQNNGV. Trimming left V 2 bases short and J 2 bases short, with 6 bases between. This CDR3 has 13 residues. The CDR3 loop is CASSLSLNTEAFF. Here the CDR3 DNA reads TGTGCCAGCAGCTTATCGCTAAACACTGAAGCTTTCTTT.

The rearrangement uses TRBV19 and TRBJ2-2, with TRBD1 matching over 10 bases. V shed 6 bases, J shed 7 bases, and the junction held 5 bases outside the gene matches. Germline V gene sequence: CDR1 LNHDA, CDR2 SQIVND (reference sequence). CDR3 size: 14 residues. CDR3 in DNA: TGTGCCAGTAGGGGGACAGGGGTAGTCGGGGAGCTGTTTTTT. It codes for CASRGTGVVGELFF.

This CDR3 reads CASSQGLASTDTQYF. The CDR3 DNA reads TGTGCCAGCAGCCAAGGACTAGCGAGCACAGATACGCAGTATTTT. The rearrangement uses TRBV4-2 and TRBJ2-3; 8 bases fit TRBD2. Germline CDR1 reads LGHNA; CDR2 reads YNFKEQ. The CDR3 covers 15 residues. V trimming: 1 base; J trimming: 0 bases; junction bases outside the gene matches: 0.

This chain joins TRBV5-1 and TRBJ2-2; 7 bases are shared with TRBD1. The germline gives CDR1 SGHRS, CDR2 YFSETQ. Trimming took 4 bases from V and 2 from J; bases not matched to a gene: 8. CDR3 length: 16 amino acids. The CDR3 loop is CASSIQTGTNTGELFF. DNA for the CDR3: TGCGCCAGCAGCATCCAGACAGGGACAAACACCGGGGAGCTGTTTTTT.

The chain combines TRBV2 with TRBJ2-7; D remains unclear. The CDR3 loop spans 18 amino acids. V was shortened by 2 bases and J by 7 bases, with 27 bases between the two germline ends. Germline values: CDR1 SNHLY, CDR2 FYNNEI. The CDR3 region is CASSESGLRRPPEWEQYV. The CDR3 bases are TGTGCCAGCAGTGAATCGGGTCTGCGGCGGCCTCCAGAATGGGAGCAGTACGTC.

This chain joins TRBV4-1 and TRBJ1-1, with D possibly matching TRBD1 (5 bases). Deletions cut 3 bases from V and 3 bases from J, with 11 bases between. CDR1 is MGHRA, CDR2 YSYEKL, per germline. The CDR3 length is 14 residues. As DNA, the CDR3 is TGCGCCAGCAGCCATCCAGGGTGGTACACTGAAGCTTTCTTT. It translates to CASSHPGWYTEAFF.

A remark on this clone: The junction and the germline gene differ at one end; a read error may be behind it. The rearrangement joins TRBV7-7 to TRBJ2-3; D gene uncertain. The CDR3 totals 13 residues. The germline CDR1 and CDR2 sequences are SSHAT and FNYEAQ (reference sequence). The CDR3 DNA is TGTGCTAGCAGCACTCACCCAACAGATACGCAGTATTTT. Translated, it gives CASSTHPTDTQYF. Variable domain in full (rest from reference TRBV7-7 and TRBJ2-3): GAGVSQSPRYKVTKRGQDVTLRCDPISSHATLYWYQQALGQGPEFLTYFNYEAQPDKSGLPSDRFSAERPEGSISTLTIQRTEQRDSAMYRCASSTHPTDTQYFGPGTRLTVL.

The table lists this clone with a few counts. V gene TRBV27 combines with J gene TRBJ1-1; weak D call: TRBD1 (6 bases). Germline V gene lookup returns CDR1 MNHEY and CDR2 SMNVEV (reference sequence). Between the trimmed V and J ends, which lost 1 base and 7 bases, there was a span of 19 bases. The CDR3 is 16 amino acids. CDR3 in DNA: TGTGCCAGCAGTTTATACCGCGGGGGGGGCTTGATTGAAGCTTTCTTT. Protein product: CASSLYRGGGLIEAFF.